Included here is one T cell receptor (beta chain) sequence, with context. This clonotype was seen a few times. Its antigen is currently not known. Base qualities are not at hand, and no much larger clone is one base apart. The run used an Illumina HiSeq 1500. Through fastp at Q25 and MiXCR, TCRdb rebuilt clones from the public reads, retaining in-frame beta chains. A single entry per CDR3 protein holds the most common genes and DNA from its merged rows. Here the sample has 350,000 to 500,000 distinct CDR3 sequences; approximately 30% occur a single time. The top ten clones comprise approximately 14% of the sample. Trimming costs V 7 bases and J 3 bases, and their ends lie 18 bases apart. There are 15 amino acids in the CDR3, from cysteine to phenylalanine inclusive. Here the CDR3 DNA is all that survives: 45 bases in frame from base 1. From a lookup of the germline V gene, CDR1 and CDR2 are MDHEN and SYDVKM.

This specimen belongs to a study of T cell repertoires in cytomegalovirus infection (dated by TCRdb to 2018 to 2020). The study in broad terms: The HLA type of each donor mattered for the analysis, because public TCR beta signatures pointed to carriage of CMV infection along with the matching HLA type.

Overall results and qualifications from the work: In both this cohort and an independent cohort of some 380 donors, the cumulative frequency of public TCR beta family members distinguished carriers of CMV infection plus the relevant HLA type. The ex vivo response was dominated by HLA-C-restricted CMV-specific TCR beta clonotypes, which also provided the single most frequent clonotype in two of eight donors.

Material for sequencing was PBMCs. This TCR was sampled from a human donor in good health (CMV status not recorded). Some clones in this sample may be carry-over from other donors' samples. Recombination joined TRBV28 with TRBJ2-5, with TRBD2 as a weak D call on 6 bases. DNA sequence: TGTGCCAGCAACAATCGCGGGGCTCTTAAAGAGACCCAGTACTTC. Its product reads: CASNNRGALKETQYF.